This T cell receptor (beta chain) is from a study of response to subunit inactivated influenza vaccine. Study-level results: Few additional T cells are recruited per seasonal influenza vaccination, authors suggested.

TCRdb reprocessed the RT-PCR reads with MiXCR, giving one entry per CDR3 protein. The table shows about 650,000 distinct CDR3 sequences, with around 15% occurring only once. A word on this clonotype: Its antigen is still unknown.

The input for sequencing was PBMCs from blood, taken roughly 15 days before vaccination. The receptor's source is a man aged 45 to 65 who received an inactivated influenza vaccine.

In nucleotides, the CDR3 is TGTGCCAGCTCACCGATAGCGGGGGTAACTAGCACAGATACGCAGTATTTT. As protein: CASSPIAGVTSTDTQYF. V gene TRBV18 combines with J gene TRBJ2-3; 9 nucleotides align to TRBD2. J was trimmed by 0 bases and V by 3 bases; bases with no gene match: 7. The germline V gene has CDR1 KGHSH and CDR2 LQKENI. The CDR3 has 17 residues.